The 27 T cell receptor beta chains in this list originate from one sample, sequenced in a study of cytomegalovirus exposure and HLA in healthy donors. 13 Jbeta primers and 60 Vbeta primers were used for the PCR. Measured with immunoSEQ multiplex PCR; TCRdb has only the in-frame clones, and not every one. The sample has tens of thousands of clones, more than 70% seen once. The sample taken for sequencing was PBMCs. These receptors were obtained from a man between 35 and 55 years old in good health and CMV-seronegative.

This clone was counted a few times. This sequence joins TRBV2 and TRBJ1-5; 9 positions match TRBD1. Trimming took 6 bases from V and 5 from J; bases not matched to a gene: 5. Germline assignment: CDR1 SNHLY and CDR2 FYNNEI. The CDR3 is 14 residues long. The CDR3 nucleotides are TGTGCCAGCAGGAGGGGACAGGGAGATCAGCCCCAGCATTTT. Its protein is CASRRGQGDQPQHF.

This clone has only one observation. J is TRBJ1-1 and V is TRBV7-8, with 8 nucleotides matching TRBD1. The junction had 10 bases not matched to a gene; V was cut back by 3 bases and J by 10 bases. The CDR3 covers 14 residues. Germline V gene data show CDR1 as SGHVS and CDR2 as FQNEAQ. The CDR3 reads CASSFDLMTGVAFF. CDR3 nucleotide sequence: TGTGCCAGCAGCTTCGATTTAATGACAGGGGTAGCTTTCTTT.

This clone has just a few counts. The J gene is TRBJ2-3, the V gene TRBV6-5, with TRBD2 matching 16 bases. Germline-derived CDR1 and CDR2 are MNHEY and SVGAGI. The CDR3 totals 15 residues. The trim removed 5 bases at V and 4 bases at J, leaving 0 bases unmatched. Here the CDR3 DNA reads TGTGCCAGCAGTGGGACTAGCGGGGGGGCAGATACGCAGTATTTT. Translation gives CASSGTSGGADTQYF.

The chain recombines TRBV5-1 with TRBJ2-4; perhaps TRBD2 as D (6 bases). The CDR3 has 16 amino acids. Looked up from germline, CDR1 is SGHRS and CDR2 is YFSETQ. The V and J ends lost 0 bases and 4 bases respectively, with 14 bases between them. The CDR3 loop reads CASSLEFVGLKNIQYF. In nucleotides, the CDR3 is TGCGCCAGCAGCTTGGAATTCGTGGGACTTAAAAACATTCAGTACTTC.

Of note for this clone: The germline gene is not matched at one end of the junction; a read error may be the cause. The chain carries TRBV5-6 and TRBJ2-5; D perhaps matches TRBD2 (6 bases). Germline CDR1 reads SGHDT; CDR2 reads YYEEEE. This CDR3 is built from 15 residues. CDR3 residues: CASSLGRSGGEIQYF. The CDR3 coding sequence is TGTGCCAGCAGCTTGGGGCGGTCTGGAGGGGAGATCCAGTACTTC.

The V and J genes are TRBV2 and TRBJ1-2, with D possibly being TRBD1 (6 bases). This CDR3 is built from 17 residues. V lost 2 bases and J 3 bases, leaving 19 bases between the germline ends. Per the germline V gene, CDR1 is SNHLY and CDR2 is FYNNEI. The CDR3: CASSESLVGQSYYGYTF. CDR3 bases: TGTGCCAGCAGTGAAAGCTTGGTTGGACAGAGTTACTATGGCTACACCTTC.

The chain recombines TRBV27 with TRBJ2-7; 7 bases are a match to TRBD1. Germline lookup yields CDR1 MNHEY and CDR2 SMNVEV (reference sequence). The length of the CDR3 is 12 residues. V dropped 9 bases and J dropped 6; count of bases not matched to a gene: 8. In DNA form, the CDR3 reads TGTGCCAGTCGAGACAGGGTAAGCGAGCAGTACTTC. It yields the protein CASRDRVSEQYF.

The CDR3 DNA follows: TGTGCCAGCAGCCTCCGGGACAGGGTTTACGAGCAGTACTTC. Residues: CASSLRDRVYEQYF. V usage is TRBV5-5 and J usage is TRBJ2-7; 9 bases line up with TRBD1. CDR1 SGHKS and CDR2 YYEKEE come from the germline V gene (reference sequence). This CDR3 comprises 14 residues. V was clipped by 4 bases and J by 4 bases; unmatched bases: 6.

This chain connects TRBV4-1 to TRBJ2-7, with 9 bases fitting TRBD1. CDR1 and CDR2 from the germline V gene are MGHRA and YSYEKL. Trimming cost V 4 bases and J 3 bases; bases outside gene matches: 10. There are 16 residues in the CDR3. The CDR3 DNA follows: TGCGCCAGCAGCCCTACTGAGGGGACAGGGAACTACGAGCAGTACTTC. Its translation is CASSPTEGTGNYEQYF.

This sequence joins TRBV6-1 and TRBJ2-2; the D is unclear. V gave up 5 bases and J gave up 0 bases, with 10 bases separating them. Germline CDR1 and CDR2: MNHNS and SASEGT. This CDR3 is built from 15 residues. The CDR3: CASSRVIANTGELFF. CDR3 sequence (DNA): TGTGCCAGCAGTAGAGTCATAGCGAACACCGGGGAGCTGTTTTTT.

This clone appeared a few times. V is TRBV13 and J is TRBJ1-4; D is unresolved. V was clipped by 5 bases and J by 5 bases, with 12 bases between them. Germline V CDR1 and CDR2: PRHDT, FYEKMQ (reference sequence). The CDR3 is 14 amino acids. CDR3 bases: TGTGCCAGCAGCCCGGGAAATTGGAATGAAAAACTGTTTTTT. As protein: CASSPGNWNEKLFF.

This clone has only one observation. The chain uses TRBV28 and TRBJ2-2, with D perhaps TRBD1 (6 bases). V was cut by 6 bases and J by 3 bases, with 20 bases left in between. Germline CDR1 MDHEN, CDR2 SYDVKM. The CDR3 runs 17 residues. The CDR3 DNA reads TGTGCCAGCAGGAGGGGGTCACTAGGAGGCCACACCGGGGAGCTGTTTTTT. Its translation is CASRRGSLGGHTGELFF. Full variable domain (rest looked up from reference TRBV28 and TRBJ2-2): DVKVTQSSRYLVKRTGEKVFLECVQDMDHENMFWYRQDPGLGLRLIYFSYDVKMKEKGDIPEGYSVSREKKERFSLILESASTNQTSMYLCASRRGSLGGHTGELFFGEGSRLTVL.

This chain joins TRBV7-8 and TRBJ2-5; TRBD2 agrees at 7 bases. Looked up from germline, CDR1 is SGHVS and CDR2 is FQNEAQ. The CDR3 totals 14 residues. Trimming cost V 6 bases and J 5 bases; bases outside gene matches: 9. CDR3 protein: CASRRTVGGETQYF. CDR3 DNA sequence: TGTGCCAGCAGGAGAACCGTCGGGGGGGAGACCCAGTACTTC.

V gene TRBV5-4 combines with J gene TRBJ1-1; tentatively, D is TRBD1 (5 bases). Per germline, CDR1 SGHNT and CDR2 YYREEE (reference sequence). This CDR3 is 13 amino acids long. V lost 3 bases to trimming and J lost 0 bases, with 6 bases between them. CDR3 bases: TGTGCCAGCAGCTCGGACATGAACACTGAAGCTTTCTTT. This translates into CASSSDMNTEAFF.

This clone turned up a few times. The J gene is TRBJ2-2, the V gene TRBV6-1; maybe TRBD1 (5 bases). Germline CDR1 and CDR2: MNHNS and SASEGT. This CDR3 is built from 14 residues. The V end lost 3 bases, the J end lost 5 bases, and 10 bases lay between the germline ends. Here the CDR3 DNA reads TGTGCCAGCAGTGACCAGGGCCGGACCGGGGAGCTGTTTTTT. Translation gives CASSDQGRTGELFF.

This chain uses TRBV6-5 with TRBJ2-7, with 7 nucleotides matching TRBD1. V trimming: 2 bases; J trimming: 5 bases; junction bases outside the gene matches: 9. The CDR3 is made up of 15 amino acids. The germline gives CDR1 MNHEY, CDR2 SVGAGI. The CDR3: CASSYRFRGKNEQYF. Written as DNA, the CDR3 is TGTGCCAGCAGTTACAGATTCAGGGGGAAAAACGAGCAGTACTTC.

This rearrangement joins TRBV18 to TRBJ1-1; 12 bases are a match to TRBD1. After removal of 3 bases from V and 4 bases from J, the junction contained 12 bases not matched to a gene. This CDR3 contains 18 residues. The V gene's germline CDR1 is KGHSH and CDR2 LQKENI. CDR3 region: CASSPSGQGARLSTEAFF. CDR3 bases: TGTGCCAGCTCACCGTCGGGACAGGGGGCGCGTCTTAGCACTGAAGCTTTCTTT.

This chain uses TRBV19 with TRBJ2-7, with 8 bases aligning to TRBD1. The CDR3 is 18 amino acids. V lost 5 bases to trimming and J lost 2 bases; unmatched junction nucleotides: 17. Germline CDR1 and CDR2: LNHDA and SQIVND (reference sequence). The CDR3 here is CASSATDRGPRRTYEQYF. The CDR3 DNA reads as TGTGCCAGTAGTGCAACCGACAGGGGACCACGAAGGACCTACGAGCAGTACTTC. Supplemented by reference TRBV19 and TRBJ2-7, the full variable domain reads DGGITQSPKYLFRKEGQNVTLSCEQNLNHDAMYWYRQDPGQGLRLIYYSQIVNDFQKGDIAEGYSVSREKKESFPLTVTSAQKNPTAFYLCASSATDRGPRRTYEQYFGPGTRLTVT.

This rearrangement joins TRBV5-4 to TRBJ2-1; 9 bases map to TRBD1. This CDR3 is built from 18 residues. CDR1 is SGHNT, CDR2 YYREEE, per germline (reference sequence). Germline trimming cut 0 bases from V and 3 bases from J; bases unmatched to any gene: 10. The CDR3 reads CASSLDPRTGASYNEQFF. CDR3 in DNA: TGTGCCAGCAGCTTGGATCCTAGGACAGGGGCTAGCTACAATGAGCAGTTCTTC.

Only a few counts were recorded for this clone. This CDR3 is CASSFVAGLNTGELFF. The CDR3 DNA is TGTGCCAGCAGCTTTGTAGCGGGACTGAACACCGGGGAGCTGTTTTTT. This chain connects TRBV7-9 to TRBJ2-2; 8 bases are a match to TRBD2. This CDR3 is 16 amino acids long. The germline V gene has CDR1 SEHNR and CDR2 FQNEAQ (reference sequence). With V trimmed by 3 bases and J by 1 base, 4 bases remained unmatched.

This clone came up a few times. J is TRBJ1-1 and V is TRBV7-9; 7 bases are shared with TRBD1. Germline V gives CDR1 SEHNR, CDR2 FQNEAQ (reference sequence). Germline trimming cut 5 bases from V and 1 base from J; bases unmatched to any gene: 7. The CDR3 loop spans 15 amino acids. This CDR3 is CASSPTGARNTEAFF. The DNA for the CDR3 is TGTGCCAGCAGCCCAACAGGGGCACGGAACACTGAAGCTTTCTTT.

This clone was seen just once. The chain uses TRBV9 and TRBJ2-3; 9 bases fit TRBD2. J was trimmed by 4 bases and V by 0 bases; bases with no gene match: 9. The germline V gene has CDR1 SGDLS and CDR2 YYNGEE. The CDR3 is made up of 17 amino acids. The CDR3 DNA sequence: TGTGCCAGCAGCGTAGATCCGGCGGGGGGGGTCTCAGATACGCAGTATTTT. Translating gives CASSVDPAGGVSDTQYF.

The rearrangement uses TRBV29-1 and TRBJ1-3; TRBD1 aligns across 8 bases. CDR1 is SQVTM and CDR2 is ANQGSEA in the germline V gene. V lost 7 bases and J lost 0; bases outside the gene matches: 2. The CDR3 is made up of 13 amino acids. Here the CDR3 DNA reads TGCAGCGCGACAGGGGCCTCTGGAAACACCATATATTTT. Translation gives CSATGASGNTIYF.

This chain links TRBV10-1 with TRBJ2-2; no firm D call. Trimming removed 0 bases from V and 1 base from J, with 6 bases in between. Germline V gene data show CDR1 as WNHNN and CDR2 as SYGVQD (reference sequence). CDR3 length equals 15 residues. The CDR3 region has the DNA TGCGCCAGCAGTGAGTCGGGCCGGAACACCGGGGAGCTGTTTTTT. This codes for CASSESGRNTGELFF.

This clone was seen a few times. The chain joins TRBV4-1 to TRBJ2-7; 9 bases agree with TRBD1. Germline V CDR1 and CDR2: MGHRA, YSYEKL. V gave up 4 bases and J gave up 3 bases; unmatched junction bases: 4. This CDR3 is 14 amino acids long. The CDR3 DNA is TGCGCCAGCAGCCGGTCGGGACAGGGCTACGAGCAGTACTTC. Its protein is CASSRSGQGYEQYF.

This sequence joins TRBV21-1 and TRBJ2-7; the table's TRBD2 call for D was not verified on the DNA. TRBV21-1 is given as a pseudogene. This CDR3 has 13 amino acids. The CDR3 protein is CASIAGSYYEQYF. As DNA, the CDR3 is TGTGCCAGCATCGCGGGATCGTACTACGAGCAGTACTTC.

This chain joins TRBV7-3 and TRBJ1-1, with TRBD1 matching over 7 bases. J was trimmed by 1 base and V by 7 bases; bases with no gene match: 3. The CDR3 consists of 13 residues. Germline V gene data show CDR1 as SGHTA and CDR2 as FQGTGA. CDR3: CASNDRANTEAFF. The CDR3 DNA sequence: TGTGCCAGCAACGACAGGGCGAACACTGAAGCTTTCTTT.